Presented here are 19 T cell receptor beta chains from one specimen sequenced in a study of early T cells in non-severe SARS-CoV-2 infection. TCRdb analysed the 5' RACE reads with MiXCR anew, one entry per CDR3 protein. The table includes roughly 32,000 distinct CDR3 sequences, 6% to 7% detected once. Source material: whole blood. The receptors stem from an adult who was a healthcare worker with PCR-confirmed SARS-CoV-2 infection or an uninfected control (not recorded which).

This clonotype was counted at least ten times. This chain connects TRBV24-1 to TRBJ2-2; D possibly corresponds to TRBD1 (6 bases). This CDR3 region has 18 residues. Germline-derived CDR1 and CDR2 are KGHDR and SFDVKD. The V gene lost 0 bases and the J gene lost 0 bases, with 13 bases spanning the gap. CDR3 sequence: CATSDLRSGTTNTGELFF. In nucleotides, the CDR3 is TGTGCCACCAGTGATTTGAGGTCCGGGACAACGAACACCGGGGAGCTGTTTTTT.

This clonotype was recorded many times. The chain links TRBV14 to TRBJ2-1; D is undetermined. With 4 bases removed from V and 6 bases from J, the gap between germline ends came to 4 bases. The CDR3 totals 11 residues. Germline V gene data show CDR1 as SGHDN and CDR2 as FVKESK. The CDR3 nucleotides read TGTGCCAGCAGCCGTCTCAATGAGCAGTTCTTC. Translated, it gives CASSRLNEQFF.

This clonotype was seen ten or more times. The chain links TRBV4-1 to TRBJ2-3; TRBD2 matches at 10 bases. With V trimmed by 4 bases and J by 2 bases, 9 bases remained unmatched. CDR3 size: 17 residues. Germline V CDR1 and CDR2: MGHRA, YSYEKL. CDR3 sequence (DNA): TGCGCCAGCAGCCGGTTGCAACTAGCGGGGACCACAGATACGCAGTATTTT. Its protein is CASSRLQLAGTTDTQYF.

This clonotype was recorded many times. The rearrangement joins TRBV10-3 to TRBJ1-1; D is perhaps TRBD1 (6 bases). The V and J ends lost 3 bases and 7 bases respectively, with 15 bases between them. The V gene's germline CDR1 is ENHRY and CDR2 SYGVKD. There are 14 residues in the CDR3. The CDR3 here is CAISESGASGEAFF. DNA for the CDR3: TGTGCCATCAGTGAATCGGGGGCTAGCGGTGAAGCTTTCTTT.

The table lists this clonotype with a few counts. The chain links TRBV6-6 to TRBJ2-1, with D perhaps matching TRBD2 (6 bases). The CDR3 extends over 16 amino acids. Trimming removed 0 bases from V and 8 bases from J, with 17 bases in between. Germline-derived CDR1 and CDR2 are MNHNY and SVGAGI (reference sequence). The CDR3 DNA sequence: TGTGCCAGCAGTTACTCCCGGGGAGGTAGTTCAGATGAGCAGTTCTTC. Protein: CASSYSRGGSSDEQFF.

The CDR3 is CASSPRQGTGYGYTF. CDR3 bases: TGTGCCAGCAGCCCGCGACAGGGGACGGGCTATGGCTACACCTTC. The chain carries TRBV7-2 and TRBJ1-2, with 8 bases fitting TRBD1. The CDR3 covers 15 residues. Germline loops: CDR1 SGHTA, CDR2 FQGNSA. J was trimmed by 4 bases and V by 5 bases; bases with no gene match: 9.

This clonotype has ten or more counts. V is TRBV30 and J is TRBJ1-1; unclear D gene. Germline V lookup: CDR1 GTSNPN, CDR2 SVGIG (reference sequence). There are 12 residues in the CDR3. V was shortened by 4 bases and J by 7 bases, with 13 bases between the two germline ends. CDR3 DNA: TGTGCCTGGACCAGAAATAGGGTTGAAGCTTTCTTT. Translating it yields CAWTRNRVEAFF.

This clonotype showed up just a few times. V and J are TRBV28 and TRBJ2-1; D uncertain. Germline V CDR1 and CDR2: MDHEN, SYDVKM. The CDR3 contains 15 residues. Trimming cost V 7 bases and J 0 bases, with 13 bases left between them. This CDR3 is CASTGRVSSYNEQFF. CDR3 DNA: TGTGCCAGCACCGGCCGGGTAAGCTCCTACAATGAGCAGTTCTTC.

This clonotype was counted only a few times. The chain joins TRBV7-9 to TRBJ2-2; TRBD1 aligns across 7 bases. This CDR3 is 16 amino acids long. CDR1 is SEHNR and CDR2 is FQNEAQ in the germline V gene (reference sequence). V lost 8 bases and J lost 5; bases outside the gene matches: 14. This CDR3 reads CASDSGSQGLTGELFF. The DNA for the CDR3 is TGTGCCAGCGATTCGGGGTCACAGGGGCTGACCGGGGAGCTGTTTTTT.

This clonotype was counted many times. The CDR3: CASSLAGHTEAFF. The CDR3 nucleotides read TGTGCCAGCAGCTTAGCAGGGCACACTGAAGCTTTCTTT. The V gene is TRBV7-8, the J gene TRBJ1-1; D not certain. V lost 0 bases, J lost 3 bases, and 5 bases lay in between. CDR1 and CDR2 from the germline V gene are SGHVS and FQNEAQ. The CDR3 consists of 13 residues.

This clonotype was observed many times. The V and J genes are TRBV7-9 and TRBJ2-1; 12 bases align to TRBD1. The CDR3 totals 15 residues. V gave up 5 bases and J gave up 7 bases; unmatched junction bases: 6. CDR1 SEHNR and CDR2 FQNEAQ come from the germline V gene (reference sequence). CDR3 DNA: TGTGCCAGCAGCGGCCGGGACAGGGGGCTAAATGAGCAGTTCTTC. Translating it yields CASSGRDRGLNEQFF.

This clonotype has at least ten counts. The J gene is TRBJ2-1, the V gene TRBV7-2; D gene uncertain. The V gene's germline CDR1 is SGHTA and CDR2 FQGNSA. V was trimmed by 1 base and J by 5 bases, leaving 3 bases between them. The CDR3 is 12 amino acids. The CDR3 bases are TGTGCCAGCAGCTTAGGGGACAATGAGCAGTTCTTC. Its translation is CASSLGDNEQFF.

This clonotype was seen many times. V and J are TRBV12-3 or TRBV12-4 and TRBJ1-2, with D tentatively TRBD1 (6 bases). Deletions cut 2 bases from V and 6 bases from J, with 13 bases between. This CDR3 is built from 14 residues. The CDR3 DNA follows: TGTGCCAGCAGTTTATCTAGGGGGAAGGATGGCTACACCTTC. It specifies CASSLSRGKDGYTF.

At least ten counts were recorded for this clonotype. The rearrangement joins TRBV6-1 to TRBJ2-2; D is uncertain. Germline V lookup: CDR1 MNHNS, CDR2 SASEGT. The V end was cut by 1 base, the J end by 7 bases, with 7 bases between. The CDR3 length is 13 residues. CDR3 amino acids: CASSEGFVGELFF. For the CDR3, the DNA is TGTGCCAGCAGTGAAGGGTTCGTCGGGGAGCTGTTTTTT.

The chain joins TRBV12-3 or TRBV12-4 to TRBJ2-1; a possible D gene is TRBD2 (5 bases). Deletions cut 2 bases from V and 2 bases from J, with 10 bases between. This CDR3 has 15 residues. The CDR3 DNA follows: TGTGCCAGCAGTTTAATTAGAGGGACCTACAATGAGCAGTTCTTC. It codes for CASSLIRGTYNEQFF.

This clonotype occurred many times. CDR3 DNA sequence: TGTGCCAGCAGCCTCAGGGGGGGAGGCAATCAGCCCCAGCATTTT. Translating gives CASSLRGGGNQPQHF. The chain uses TRBV12-3 or TRBV12-4 and TRBJ1-5, with TRBD1 matching over 7 bases. J lost 2 bases, V lost 6 bases, and 7 bases had no gene match. The CDR3 is 15 residues long.

This clonotype showed up many times. The genes are TRBV12-3 or TRBV12-4 and TRBJ2-5; 7 nucleotides match TRBD1. V was pared by 5 bases and J by 1 base, with 4 bases of the junction left unmatched. The CDR3 contains 14 residues. In DNA form, the CDR3 reads TGTGCCAGCAGTACCCCAGGGGGCCAAGAGACCCAGTACTTC. Translation gives CASSTPGGQETQYF.

This clonotype was counted ten times or more. The V call is TRBV7-2, the J call TRBJ1-1, with D possibly matching TRBD1 (6 bases). The CDR3 runs 15 residues. The germline V gene has CDR1 SGHTA and CDR2 FQGNSA. V was shortened by 8 bases and J by 0 bases, with 16 bases between the two germline ends. The CDR3: CASRLKTGMNTEAFF. The CDR3 DNA reads TGTGCCAGCCGCCTTAAGACAGGAATGAACACTGAAGCTTTCTTT.

This clonotype appeared many times. The chain combines TRBV12-3 or TRBV12-4 with TRBJ2-4; D is uncertain. The CDR3 sequence is 15 residues long. V gave up 6 bases and J gave up 1 base, with 13 bases separating them. CDR3 nucleotides: TGTGCCAGCAGCCCAAACACCGGGGCCAAAAACATTCAGTACTTC. Its protein product is CASSPNTGAKNIQYF.